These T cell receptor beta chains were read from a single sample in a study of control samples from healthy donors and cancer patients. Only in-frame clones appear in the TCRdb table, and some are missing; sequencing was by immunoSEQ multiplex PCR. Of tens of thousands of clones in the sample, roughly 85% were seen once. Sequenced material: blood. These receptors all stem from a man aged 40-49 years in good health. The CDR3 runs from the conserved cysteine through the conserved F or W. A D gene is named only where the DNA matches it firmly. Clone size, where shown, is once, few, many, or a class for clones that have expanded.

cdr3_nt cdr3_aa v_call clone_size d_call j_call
TGTGCCATCAGGGGGGAACGAGGGGGCGGGGAGCTGTTTTTT CAIRGERGGGELFF TRBV10-3 NA NA TRBJ2-2
TGTGCCAGTAGTATATATCACGGGGGGGGATTGAACGAGCAGTACTTC CASSIYHGGGLNEQYF TRBV19 NA TRBD2 TRBJ2-7
TGTGCCTGGGCAAGGACAGGGCTTTCTGGGGCCAACGTCCTGACTTTC CAWARTGLSGANVLTF TRBV30 once TRBD1 TRBJ2-6
TGTGCCAGCAGCTTGGATCGGGGGGATACGCAGTATTTT CASSLDRGDTQYF TRBV5-8 NA NA TRBJ2-3
TGTGCCTGGAGTGTCGCAGGGCACTATGGCTACACCTTC CAWSVAGHYGYTF TRBV30 NA NA TRBJ1-2
TGTGCCAGCAGCGTAAGGGGTGCAGATACGCAGTATTTT CASSVRGADTQYF TRBV5-8 NA NA TRBJ2-3
TGTGCCACCAGTGATGGGCAGGGGTCTAATGAAAAACTGTTTTTT CATSDGQGSNEKLFF TRBV24-1 NA NA TRBJ1-4
TGTGCCAGCAGCTTAGTGGGGTCGTATGGCGGGGAGCTGTTTTTT CASSLVGSYGGELFF TRBV7-2 NA NA TRBJ2-2
TGTGCCAGCAGTACCGTAGACAGAGAGGACTATGGCTACACCTTC CASSTVDREDYGYTF TRBV6-2/TRBV6-3 few NA TRBJ1-2
TGTGCCAGCAGCTCGGGGGGCGCCACAGATACGCAGTATTTT CASSSGGATDTQYF TRBV2 NA NA TRBJ2-3
TGTGCCAGCAGCGGAACAGGGAGCGCTTATCAGCCCCAGCATTTT CASSGTGSAYQPQHF TRBV28 NA NA TRBJ1-5
TGCGCCAGCAGCCAAGGGGGACAGGGGCTCGCTGGGGCCAACGTCCTGACTTTC CASSQGGQGLAGANVLTF TRBV4-3 few TRBD1 TRBJ2-6
TGTGCCAGCAGTTTGGGTCGGAATACGCAGTATTTT CASSLGRNTQYF TRBV12-3/TRBV12-4 NA NA TRBJ2-3
TGTGCCAGCAGGCGGGGGACAGGGGTCTACGAGCAGTACTTC CASRRGTGVYEQYF TRBV27 NA TRBD1 TRBJ2-7